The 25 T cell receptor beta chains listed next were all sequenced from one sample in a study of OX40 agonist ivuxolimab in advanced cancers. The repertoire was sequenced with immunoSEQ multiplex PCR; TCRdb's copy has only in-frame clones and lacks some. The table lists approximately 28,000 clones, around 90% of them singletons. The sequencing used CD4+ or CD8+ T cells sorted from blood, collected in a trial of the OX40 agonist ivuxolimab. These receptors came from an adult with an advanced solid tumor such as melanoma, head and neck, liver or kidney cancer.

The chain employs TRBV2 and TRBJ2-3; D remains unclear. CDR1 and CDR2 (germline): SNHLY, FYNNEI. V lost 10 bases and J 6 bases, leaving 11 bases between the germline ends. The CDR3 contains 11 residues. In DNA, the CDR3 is TGTGCCAACGCAGGTTCCGATACGCAGTATTTT. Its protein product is CANAGSDTQYF. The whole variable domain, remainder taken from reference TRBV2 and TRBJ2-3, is EPEVTQTPSHQVTQMGQEVILRCVPISNHLYFYWYRQILGQKVEFLVSFYNNEISEKSEIFDDQFSVERPDGSNFTLKIRSTKLEDSAMYFCANAGSDTQYFGPGTRLTVL.

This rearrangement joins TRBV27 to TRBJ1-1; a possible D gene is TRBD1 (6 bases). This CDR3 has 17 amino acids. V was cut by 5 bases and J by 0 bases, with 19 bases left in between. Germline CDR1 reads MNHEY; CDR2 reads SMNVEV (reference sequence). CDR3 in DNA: TGTGCCAGCAGTGAGTCTACGGGGGCCGCCCTGAACACTGAAGCTTTCTTT. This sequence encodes CASSESTGAALNTEAFF.

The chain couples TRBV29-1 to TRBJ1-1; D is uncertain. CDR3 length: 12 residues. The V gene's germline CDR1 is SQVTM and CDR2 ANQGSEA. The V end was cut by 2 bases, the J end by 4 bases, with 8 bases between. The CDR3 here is CSVESGVTEAFF. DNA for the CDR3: TGCAGCGTTGAATCTGGTGTCACTGAAGCTTTCTTT.

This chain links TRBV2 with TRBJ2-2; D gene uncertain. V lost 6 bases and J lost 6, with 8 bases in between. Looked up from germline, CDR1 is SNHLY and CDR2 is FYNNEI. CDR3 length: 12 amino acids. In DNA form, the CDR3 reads TGTGCCAGCAGGGACCCCGCCGGGGAGCTGTTTTTT. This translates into CASRDPAGELFF. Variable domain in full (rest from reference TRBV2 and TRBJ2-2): EPEVTQTPSHQVTQMGQEVILRCVPISNHLYFYWYRQILGQKVEFLVSFYNNEISEKSEIFDDQFSVERPDGSNFTLKIRSTKLEDSAMYFCASRDPAGELFFGEGSRLTVL.

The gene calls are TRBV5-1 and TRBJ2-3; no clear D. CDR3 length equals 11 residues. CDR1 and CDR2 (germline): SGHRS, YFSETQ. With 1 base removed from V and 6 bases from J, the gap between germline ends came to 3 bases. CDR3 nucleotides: TGCGCCAGCAGCTTGTATGATACGCAGTATTTT. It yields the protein CASSLYDTQYF.

CDR3 residues: CASSPSGRGYTGELFF. CDR3 DNA sequence: TGTGCCAGCAGCCCTAGCGGGAGGGGTTACACCGGGGAGCTGTTTTTT. The chain carries TRBV7-9 and TRBJ2-2; 12 bases map to TRBD2. The J segment lost 3 bases and the V segment lost 5 bases, leaving 4 bases of the junction unmatched. The germline V gene encodes CDR1 SEHNR and CDR2 FQNEAQ (reference sequence). CDR3 length equals 16 residues.

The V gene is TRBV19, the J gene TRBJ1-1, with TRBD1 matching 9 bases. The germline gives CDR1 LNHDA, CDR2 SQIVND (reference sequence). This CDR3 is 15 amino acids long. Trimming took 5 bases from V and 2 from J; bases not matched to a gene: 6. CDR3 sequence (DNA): TGTGCCAGTAGTTGGGACAGGGAGGGAAACACTGAAGCTTTCTTT. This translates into CASSWDREGNTEAFF. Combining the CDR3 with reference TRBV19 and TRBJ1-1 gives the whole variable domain DGGITQSPKYLFRKEGQNVTLSCEQNLNHDAMYWYRQDPGQGLRLIYYSQIVNDFQKGDIAEGYSVSREKKESFPLTVTSAQKNPTAFYLCASSWDREGNTEAFFGQGTRLTVV.

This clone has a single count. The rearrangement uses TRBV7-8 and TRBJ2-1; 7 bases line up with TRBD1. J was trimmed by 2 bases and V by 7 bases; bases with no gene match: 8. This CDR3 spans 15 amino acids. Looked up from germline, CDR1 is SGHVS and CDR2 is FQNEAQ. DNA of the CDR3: TGTGCCAGCAACAAAGACAGGGCCACCTACAATGAGCAGTTCTTC. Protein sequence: CASNKDRATYNEQFF. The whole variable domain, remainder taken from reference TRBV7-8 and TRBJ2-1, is GAGVSQSPRYKVAKRGQDVALRCDPISGHVSLFWYQQALGQGPEFLTYFQNEAQLDKSGLPSDRFFAERPEGSVSTLKIQRTQQEDSAVYLCASNKDRATYNEQFFGPGTRLTVL.

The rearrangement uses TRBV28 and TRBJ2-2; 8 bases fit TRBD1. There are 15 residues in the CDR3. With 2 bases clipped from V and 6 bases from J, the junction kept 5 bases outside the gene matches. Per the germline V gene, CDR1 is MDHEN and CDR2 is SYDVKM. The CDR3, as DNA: TGTGCCAGCAGTTTAGTAGACAGGGGCCCCGGGGAGCTGTTTTTT. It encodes CASSLVDRGPGELFF.

The CDR3 DNA is TGTGCCAGCAGTGGGACTAGCGGGTCCACCGGGGAGCTGTTTTTT. This translates into CASSGTSGSTGELFF. The genes are TRBV6-5 and TRBJ2-2, with 12 bases fitting TRBD2. Germline V lookup: CDR1 MNHEY, CDR2 SVGAGI. V was clipped by 5 bases and J by 4 bases; unmatched bases: 2. CDR3 size: 15 residues.

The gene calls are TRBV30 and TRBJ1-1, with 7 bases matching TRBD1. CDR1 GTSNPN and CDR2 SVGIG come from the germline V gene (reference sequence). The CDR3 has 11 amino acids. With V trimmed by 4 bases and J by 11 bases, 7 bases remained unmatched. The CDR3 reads CAWKAGGYAFF. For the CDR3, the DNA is TGTGCCTGGAAGGCAGGGGGTTATGCTTTCTTT.

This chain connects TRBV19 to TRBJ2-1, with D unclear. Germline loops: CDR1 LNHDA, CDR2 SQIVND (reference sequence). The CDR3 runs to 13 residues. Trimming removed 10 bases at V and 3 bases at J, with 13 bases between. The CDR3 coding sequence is TGTGCCACCTCGAATTCTTTCTACAATGAGCAGTTCTTC. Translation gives CATSNSFYNEQFF.

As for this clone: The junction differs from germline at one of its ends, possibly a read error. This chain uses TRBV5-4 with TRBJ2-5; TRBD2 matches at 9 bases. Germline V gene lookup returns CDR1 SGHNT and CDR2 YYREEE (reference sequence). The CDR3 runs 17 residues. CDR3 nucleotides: TGCGCCAGCAGCCCAGAATTTCCGGGACTAGCCTCCGAGACCCAGTACTTC. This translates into CASSPEFPGLASETQYF.

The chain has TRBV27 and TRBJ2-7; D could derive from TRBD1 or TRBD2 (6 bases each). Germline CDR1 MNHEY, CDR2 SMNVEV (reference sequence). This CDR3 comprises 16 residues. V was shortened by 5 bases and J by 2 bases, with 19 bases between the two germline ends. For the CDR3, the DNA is TGTGCCAGCAGTCCCGGGGGCGGTTATTATACCTACGAGCAGTACTTC. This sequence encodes CASSPGGGYYTYEQYF.

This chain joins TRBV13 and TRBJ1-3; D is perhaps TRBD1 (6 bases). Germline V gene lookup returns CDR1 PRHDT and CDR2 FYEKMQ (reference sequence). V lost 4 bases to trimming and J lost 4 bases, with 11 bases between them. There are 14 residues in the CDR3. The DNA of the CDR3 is TGTGCCAGCAGCTCCCAAGGACAGGGAAACACCATATATTTT. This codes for CASSSQGQGNTIYF.

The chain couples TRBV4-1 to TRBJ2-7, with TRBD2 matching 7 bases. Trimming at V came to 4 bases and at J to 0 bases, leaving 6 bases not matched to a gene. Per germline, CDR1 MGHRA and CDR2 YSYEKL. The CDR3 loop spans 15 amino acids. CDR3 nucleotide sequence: TGCGCCAGCAGCCCACTGCAGCGGGGCTCCTACGAGCAGTACTTC. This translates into CASSPLQRGSYEQYF.

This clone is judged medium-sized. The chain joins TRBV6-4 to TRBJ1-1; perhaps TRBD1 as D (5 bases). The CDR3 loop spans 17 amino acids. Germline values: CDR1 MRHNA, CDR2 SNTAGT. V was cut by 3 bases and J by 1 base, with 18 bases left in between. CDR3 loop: CASSEGARPGQNTEAFF. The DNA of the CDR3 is TGTGCCAGCAGTGAAGGGGCTAGGCCAGGGCAGAACACTGAAGCTTTCTTT.

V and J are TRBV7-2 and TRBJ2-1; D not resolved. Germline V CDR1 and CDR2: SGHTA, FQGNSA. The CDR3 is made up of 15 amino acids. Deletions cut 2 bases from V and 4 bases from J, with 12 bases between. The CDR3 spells CASSLIGTSYNEQFF. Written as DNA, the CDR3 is TGTGCCAGCAGCTTAATCGGAACCTCATACAATGAGCAGTTCTTC.

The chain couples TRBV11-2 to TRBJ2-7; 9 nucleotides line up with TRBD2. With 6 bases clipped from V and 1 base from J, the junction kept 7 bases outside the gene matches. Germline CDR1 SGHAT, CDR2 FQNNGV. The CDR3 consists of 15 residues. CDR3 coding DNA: TGTGCCAGCAGGCGGGAGGGGAGTACATCCTACGAGCAGTACTTC. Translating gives CASRREGSTSYEQYF.

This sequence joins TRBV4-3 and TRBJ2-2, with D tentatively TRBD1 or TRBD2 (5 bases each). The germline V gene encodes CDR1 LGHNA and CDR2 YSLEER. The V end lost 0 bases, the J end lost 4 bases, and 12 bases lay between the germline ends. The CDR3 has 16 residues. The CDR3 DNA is TGCGCCAGCAGCCAAGATCCGGGGCTGGCCACCGGGGAGCTGTTTTTT. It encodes CASSQDPGLATGELFF.

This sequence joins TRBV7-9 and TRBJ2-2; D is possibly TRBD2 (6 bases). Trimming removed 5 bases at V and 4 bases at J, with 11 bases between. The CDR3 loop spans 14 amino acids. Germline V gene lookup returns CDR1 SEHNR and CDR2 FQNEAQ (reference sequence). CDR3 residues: CASSRRGPTGELFF. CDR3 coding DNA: TGTGCCAGCAGCCGGCGGGGACCCACCGGGGAGCTGTTTTTT.

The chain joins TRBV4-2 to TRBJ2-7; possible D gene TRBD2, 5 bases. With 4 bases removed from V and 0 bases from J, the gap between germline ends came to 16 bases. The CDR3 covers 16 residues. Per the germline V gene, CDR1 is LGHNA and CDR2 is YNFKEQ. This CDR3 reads CASSLQEGHSSYEQYF. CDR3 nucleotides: TGTGCCAGCAGCCTCCAAGAGGGCCATAGCTCCTACGAGCAGTACTTC.

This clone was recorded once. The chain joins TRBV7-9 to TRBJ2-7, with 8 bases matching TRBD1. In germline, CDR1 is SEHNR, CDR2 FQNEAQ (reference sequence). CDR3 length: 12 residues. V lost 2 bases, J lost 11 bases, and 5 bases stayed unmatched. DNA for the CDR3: TGTGCCAGCAGCTTACAGGGACAGGATGAGTACTTC. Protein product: CASSLQGQDEYF.

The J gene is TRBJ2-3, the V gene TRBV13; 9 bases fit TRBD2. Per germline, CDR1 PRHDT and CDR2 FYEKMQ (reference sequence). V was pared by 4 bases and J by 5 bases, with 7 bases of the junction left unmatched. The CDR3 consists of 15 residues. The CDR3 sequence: CASSYPSGVQDTQYF. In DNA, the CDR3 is TGTGCCAGCAGCTACCCTAGCGGGGTGCAAGATACGCAGTATTTT.

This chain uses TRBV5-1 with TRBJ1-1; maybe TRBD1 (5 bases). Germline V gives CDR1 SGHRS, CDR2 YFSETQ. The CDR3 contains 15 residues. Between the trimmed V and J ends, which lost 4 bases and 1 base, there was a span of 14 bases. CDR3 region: CASSTDIGGNTEAFF. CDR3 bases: TGCGCCAGCAGCACGGACATTGGGGGGAACACTGAAGCTTTCTTT. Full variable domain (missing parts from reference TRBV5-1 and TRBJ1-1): KAGVTQTPRYLIKTRGQQVTLSCSPISGHRSVSWYQQTPGQGLQFLFEYFSETQRNKGNFPGRFSGRQFSNSRSEMNVSTLELGDSALYLCASSTDIGGNTEAFFGQGTRLTVV.